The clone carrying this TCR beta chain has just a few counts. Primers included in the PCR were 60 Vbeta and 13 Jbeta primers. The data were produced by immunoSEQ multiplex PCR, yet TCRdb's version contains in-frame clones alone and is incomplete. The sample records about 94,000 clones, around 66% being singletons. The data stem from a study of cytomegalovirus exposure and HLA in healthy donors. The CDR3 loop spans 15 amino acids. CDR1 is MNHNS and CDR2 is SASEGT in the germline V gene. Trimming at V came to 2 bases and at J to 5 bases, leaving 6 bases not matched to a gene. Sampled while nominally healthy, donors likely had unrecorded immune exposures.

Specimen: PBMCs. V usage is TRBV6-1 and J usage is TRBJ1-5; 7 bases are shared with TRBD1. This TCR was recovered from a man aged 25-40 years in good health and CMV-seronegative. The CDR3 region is CASSEQGELYQPQHF. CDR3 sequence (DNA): TGTGCCAGCAGTGAACAGGGGGAATTATATCAGCCCCAGCATTTT.